The 10 T cell receptor beta chains below were found in one sample sequenced in a study of T-cell reconstitution after alpha-beta-depleted transplantation in children (TCRdb year 2016). Library prep was done by PCR. TCRdb names Illumina HiSeq 2500 as the instrument used. Molecular barcoding was employed in the preparation of TCR libraries, with unique molecular identifiers being used to normalize TCRbeta repertoire quantification. The public reads were quality trimmed at Q25 with fastp and then assembled into clones with MiXCR by TCRdb, keeping productive beta chains. Rows with a matching CDR3 protein are joined into one entry that keeps the most common DNA and genes. For this sample there are roughly 500,000 distinct CDR3 sequences; about 10% appear just once. The ten largest clones represent around 2.2% of the sample. The intended sense of this specimen's treatment or condition label: allogeneic hematopoietic cell transplantation with graft depleted of TCRalphabeta T cells and CD19 B cells.

Sequenced here: PBMCs, sampled before TCRalphabeta/CD19-depleted stem cell transplant. These receptors were collected from a child aged 2 to 15 with inherited bone marrow failure, due to receive a stem cell transplant.

This clonotype was picked up a small number of times. The chain links TRBV30 to TRBJ1-1, with D tentatively TRBD1 (6 bases). From germline, CDR1 is GTSNPN and CDR2 SVGIG (reference sequence). This CDR3 has 14 amino acids. Between the trimmed V and J ends, which lost 3 bases and 1 base, there was a span of 12 bases. The CDR3 DNA follows: TGTGCCTGGAGAGTGAAGGGGGGGAACACTGAAGCTTTCTTT. This encodes CAWRVKGGNTEAFF.

This clonotype was counted ten times or more. V and J are TRBV12-3 or TRBV12-4 and TRBJ2-5; 11 bases are a match to TRBD2. V was clipped by 6 bases and J by 2 bases; unmatched bases: 8. The CDR3 is 16 amino acids. The DNA for the CDR3 is TGTGCCAGCAGACCCGGGACTAGCGGTCCTCAAGAGACCCAGTACTTC. This codes for CASRPGTSGPQETQYF.

This clonotype was found a few times. This chain connects TRBV11-2 to TRBJ1-1; 7 nucleotides align to TRBD1. Trimming removed 1 base from V and 5 bases from J; junction bases left unmatched: 16. CDR3 length: 18 amino acids. Germline V CDR1 and CDR2: SGHAT, FQNNGV. CDR3 sequence (DNA): TGTGCCAGCAGCTTAGTATTCTTCTTTCGGCAGGGGGGAACTGAAGCTTTCTTT. Translated: CASSLVFFFRQGGTEAFF.

This clonotype was observed many times. The V and J genes are TRBV7-2 and TRBJ2-3, with unresolved D. This CDR3 region has 14 residues. Germline CDR1 and CDR2: SGHTA and FQGNSA. V was pared by 1 base and J by 4 bases, with 9 bases between. DNA for the CDR3: TGTGCCAGCAGCTTAGATAGGGCCTCAGATACGCAGTATTTT. This gives the protein CASSLDRASDTQYF. Full variable domain (outside the CDR3, taken from reference TRBV7-2 and TRBJ2-3): GAGVSQSPSNKVTEKGKDVELRCDPISGHTALYWYRQSLGQGLEFLIYFQGNSAPDKSGLPSDRFSAERTGGSVSTLTIQRTQQEDSAVYLCASSLDRASDTQYFGPGTRLTVL.

The rearrangement joins TRBV4-3 to TRBJ1-3; D unresolved. The ends were cut back, 0 bases at V and 4 bases at J, with 13 bases in the middle. Per germline, CDR1 LGHNA and CDR2 YSLEER. The CDR3 loop spans 16 amino acids. The CDR3 reads CASSQDPPRGGNTIYF. The CDR3 DNA reads as TGCGCCAGCAGCCAAGATCCCCCAAGAGGGGGAAACACCATATATTTT.

The rearrangement joins TRBV18 to TRBJ1-1; tentatively, D is TRBD1 (6 bases). Germline-derived CDR1 and CDR2 are KGHSH and LQKENI. Trimming removed 1 base at V and 5 bases at J, with 23 bases between. The CDR3 sequence is 18 residues long. CDR3 region: CASSPLIPRGGRGTEAFF. The CDR3 nucleotides read TGTGCCAGCTCACCACTTATCCCGAGGGGGGGGCGTGGAACTGAAGCTTTCTTT.

This clonotype was observed at least ten times. The chain is built from TRBV29-1 and TRBJ1-2, with a tentative D call TRBD1 (5 bases). There are 12 residues in the CDR3. Germline CDR1 reads SQVTM; CDR2 reads ANQGSEA. Trimming took off 2 bases at V and 9 bases at J, with 13 bases between the two ends. CDR3 sequence reads: CSVEIGGESYTF. CDR3 DNA sequence: TGCAGCGTTGAAATCGGGGGTGAAAGCTACACCTTC.

Many counts were recorded for this clonotype. CDR3 in DNA: TGTGCCAGCAGTTTCATCCAGGGCCGCCGGCCCCAGCATTTT. Its protein product is CASSFIQGRRPQHF. The chain is built from TRBV28 and TRBJ1-5, with a tentative D call TRBD1 (5 bases). CDR1 MDHEN and CDR2 SYDVKM come from the germline V gene. This CDR3 has 14 amino acids. V dropped 3 bases and J dropped 9 bases, with 15 bases sitting between them.

This clonotype has ten or more counts. The rearrangement links TRBV7-6 to TRBJ1-4, with a tentative D call TRBD1 (6 bases). The CDR3 totals 15 residues. The V gene's germline CDR1 is SGHVS and CDR2 FNYEAQ. V was trimmed by 3 bases and J by 8 bases, leaving 16 bases between them. The CDR3 region has the DNA TGTGCCAGCAGCTTGATCACAGGGCGGGGGGAAAAACTGTTTTTT. It encodes CASSLITGRGEKLFF.

This clonotype was seen repeatedly, ten times or more. The chain joins TRBV7-8 to TRBJ2-2; 10 nucleotides line up with TRBD1. The CDR3 runs to 16 residues. The germline CDR1 and CDR2 sequences are SGHVS and FQNEAQ. V was clipped by 5 bases and J by 6 bases; unmatched bases: 9. The CDR3: CASSPLGQGFSGELFF. DNA of the CDR3: TGTGCCAGCAGCCCATTGGGACAGGGGTTTTCCGGGGAGCTGTTTTTT. Together with reference TRBV7-8 and TRBJ2-2, the CDR3 gives the full variable domain: GAGVSQSPRYKVAKRGQDVALRCDPISGHVSLFWYQQALGQGPEFLTYFQNEAQLDKSGLPSDRFFAERPEGSVSTLKIQRTQQEDSAVYLCASSPLGQGFSGELFFGEGSRLTVL.